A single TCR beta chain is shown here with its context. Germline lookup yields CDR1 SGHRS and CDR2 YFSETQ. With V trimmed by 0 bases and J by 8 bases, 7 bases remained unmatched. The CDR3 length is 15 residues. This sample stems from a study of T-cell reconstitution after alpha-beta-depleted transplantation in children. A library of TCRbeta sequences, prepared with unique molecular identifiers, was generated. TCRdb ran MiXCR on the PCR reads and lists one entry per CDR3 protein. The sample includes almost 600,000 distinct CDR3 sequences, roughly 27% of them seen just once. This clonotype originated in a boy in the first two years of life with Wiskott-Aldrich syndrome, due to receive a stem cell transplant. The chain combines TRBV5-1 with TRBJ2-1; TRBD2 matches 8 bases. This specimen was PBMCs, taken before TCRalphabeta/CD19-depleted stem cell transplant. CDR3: CASSLESGSVDEQFF. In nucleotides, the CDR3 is TGCGCCAGCAGCTTGGAAAGCGGGAGTGTCGATGAGCAGTTCTTC.